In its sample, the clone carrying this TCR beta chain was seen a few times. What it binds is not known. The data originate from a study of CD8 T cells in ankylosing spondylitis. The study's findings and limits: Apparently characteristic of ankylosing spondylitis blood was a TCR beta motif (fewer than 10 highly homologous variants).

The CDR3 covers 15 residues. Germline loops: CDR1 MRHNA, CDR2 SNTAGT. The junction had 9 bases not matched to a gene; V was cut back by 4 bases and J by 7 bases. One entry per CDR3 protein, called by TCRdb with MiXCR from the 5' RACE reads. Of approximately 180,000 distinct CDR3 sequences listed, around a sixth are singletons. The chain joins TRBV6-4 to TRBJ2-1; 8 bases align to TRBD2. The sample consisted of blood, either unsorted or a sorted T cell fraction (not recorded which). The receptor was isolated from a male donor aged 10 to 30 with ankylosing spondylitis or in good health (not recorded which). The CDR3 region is CASSVTGGPSNEQFF. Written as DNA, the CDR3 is TGTGCCAGCAGTGTTACGGGAGGGCCCTCAAATGAGCAGTTCTTC.